Here is one T cell receptor beta chain with its context. Authors' processing steps: Amplification from reference gene primers served as the basis for estimated nucleated cell counts. The repertoire was sequenced with immunoSEQ multiplex PCR; TCRdb's copy has only in-frame clones and lacks some. Clone size and V and J calls were adopted from that table, with D and trimming inferred from the DNA. The sample lists about 150,000 clones; 70% to 90% were seen once. The V end lost 3 bases, the J end lost 4 bases, and 17 bases lay between the germline ends. Germline CDR1 SGDLS, CDR2 YYNGEE. This CDR3 has 16 amino acids. The sample comes from a study of blood T cell repertoires in COVID-19. Study as a whole: Researchers got acute and convalescent COVID-19 samples from the United States, Italy and Spain. Sources were T cells, B-cell-depleted T cells, or PBMCs; the material itself was cDNA or gDNA.

Input material: peripheral blood. V gene TRBV9 combines with J gene TRBJ2-1, with D tentatively TRBD2 (6 bases). This sequence was found in a man between 65 and 79 years old with acute or convalescent COVID-19. The chain's CDR3 is CASSGLTSRAYNEQFF. The CDR3 region has the DNA TGTGCCAGCAGCGGCTTAACTAGCCGAGCTTACAATGAGCAGTTCTTC.